The TCR beta chain under discussion was sequenced for a study of cytomegalovirus exposure and HLA in healthy donors (dated by TCRdb to about 2017). With regard to the full study: A later analysis indicated that the 120 or so validation repertoires were generated on the platform also employed for the 700 or so repertoires of the first cohort. In addition to the first cohort of around 670 subjects, a separate validation cohort of around 110 different subjects was used. The study combined high-throughput TCR immunosequencing, statistical association of individual TCRs with disease status, and machine learning to predict cytomegalovirus infection status. The study was designed to test whether signatures of past pathogen exposure could be identified by cataloging public T cell receptors.

Via the germline V gene, CDR1 is SGHDT and CDR2 YYEEEE. The V end loses 0 bases and the J end loses 7 bases, and a stretch of 10 bases separates them. The CDR3 runs 13 amino acids, cysteine and phenylalanine included. Kept here is only the CDR3 DNA, which spans 39 bases and is read in frame from base 1. The donors were included in the validation cohort of 90 to 150 subjects, a group kept apart from the roughly 680-subject first cohort. The study at large found these results: Across donors, most TCR sequences were observed very rarely, whereas some public TCRs were present in many individuals. The study gave a list of 150 to 200 TCR beta chains associated with cytomegalovirus. In vitro tests confirmed that three of the cytomegalovirus-associated TCR beta chains recognize cytomegalovirus antigens. The validation cohort had no HLA typing available for a later analysis, so co-occurrence within that cohort was assessed over all 120 repertoires. Subsequent analysis determined that TCRs grouped into clusters in the first cohort also showed a tendency toward co-occurrence across the roughly 110 validation repertoires, and 85% to 95% of cluster scores exceeded 0. It was suggested by the authors that the approach could potentially be generalized to other disease states and immunological phenotypes. In both the original and validation cohorts, the classifier was reported to diagnose cytomegalovirus status with high specificity and sensitivity.

The library was built by means of the immunoSEQ multiplex PCR assay. For the original study's pipeline: To diagnose cytomegalovirus status from the catalog of TCR beta chain sequences, a statistical classification framework was built. TCRdb's version of the immuneACCESS table is confined to in-frame rearrangements and falls short of the full clone set. An unresolved V gene accounts for under half of the shortfall where checked; the remainder is of unknown origin. V, J and clone size were drawn from that table, and D and trimming were deduced from the DNA. The sample includes approximately 170,000 clones, with about 90% observed a single time. The leading ten clones occupy more than 2.5% of the sample. In its sample, this clone was seen many times. It has no known antigen specificity. Per-base quality was not reported, and no clone a single base away is much larger than it.

Rearrangement joined TRBV5-6 to TRBJ1-2; TRBD1 is perhaps the D gene, given 5 matching bases. The receptor was derived from a woman younger than 30 in good health and CMV-seropositive. The source material was PBMCs. The sequenced DNA is TGTGCCAGCAGCTTGGACCAGGGAACTGGCTACACCTTC. Its product reads: CASSLDQGTGYTF.